At least ten counts were recorded for the clone carrying this T cell receptor beta chain. As yet, its antigen is unknown. Each diagnosis was determined on the basis of clinical symptoms, serum thyroxine, TRAb, thyroid ultrasound and orbital computed tomography. Per the germline V gene, CDR1 is SGHRS and CDR2 is YFSETQ. The length of the CDR3 is 13 residues. V shed 0 bases and J shed 4 bases, with 8 bases lying between them. RNA transcripts were the source from which TCR beta CDR3 regions were amplified. The authors performed first-round RT-PCR with HTBI primers and then a second-round multiplex PCR. TCRdb called the multiplex PCR reads again in MiXCR, with one record for every CDR3 protein. The sample records 450,000 to 600,000 distinct CDR3 sequences, about two fifths being singletons. These data belong to a study of Graves' ophthalmopathy and Graves' hyperthyroidism. Study summary: No progression to ophthalmopathy over 18 months defined stable hyperthyroidism. General study points: The blood repertoire also included most expanded thyroid clonotypes above 0.001 frequency.

This clonotype originated in an adult man with Graves' hyperthyroidism. This sequence joins TRBV5-1 and TRBJ2-7; D unclear. Material for sequencing was peripheral blood or thyroid tissue (not recorded which). CDR3 sequence reads: CASSLERLYEQYF. As DNA, the CDR3 is TGCGCCAGCAGCTTGGAAAGGTTGTACGAGCAGTACTTC.